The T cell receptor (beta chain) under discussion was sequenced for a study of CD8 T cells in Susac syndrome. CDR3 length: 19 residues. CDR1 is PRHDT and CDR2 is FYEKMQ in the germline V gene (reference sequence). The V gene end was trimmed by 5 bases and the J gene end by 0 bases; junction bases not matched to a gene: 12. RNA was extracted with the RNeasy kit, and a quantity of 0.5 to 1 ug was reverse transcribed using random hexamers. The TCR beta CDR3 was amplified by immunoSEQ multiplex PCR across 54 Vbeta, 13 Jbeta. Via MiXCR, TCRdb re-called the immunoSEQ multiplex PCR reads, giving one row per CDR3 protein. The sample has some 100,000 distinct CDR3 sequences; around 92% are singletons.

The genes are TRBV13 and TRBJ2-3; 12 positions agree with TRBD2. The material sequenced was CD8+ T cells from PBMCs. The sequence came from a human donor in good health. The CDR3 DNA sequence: TGTGCCAGCAGCGCGGGGAATCCTAGCGGGGGGGGGAGCACAGATACGCAGTATTTT. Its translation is CASSAGNPSGGGSTDTQYF.